One and the same sample provided the 23 T cell receptor beta chains below, sequenced in a study of T cell changes during pregnancy in multiple sclerosis. Sequencing used immunoSEQ multiplex PCR; TCRdb keeps in-frame clones, though not all of them. The sample records 20,000 to 25,000 clones, roughly 85% being singletons. Sample: CD8+ T cells from peripheral blood mononuclear cells, taken in the first trimester of pregnancy. The receptors were gathered from a female donor in good health, enrolled as a control in a pregnancy study.

This chain connects TRBV27 to TRBJ1-6; 7 nucleotides agree with TRBD1. The length of the CDR3 is 17 residues. V shed 2 bases and J 4 bases; nucleotides not matched to a gene: 8. The germline V gene encodes CDR1 MNHEY and CDR2 SMNVEV (reference sequence). The CDR3 sequence: CASSLKGAGLYNSPLHF. The CDR3 DNA follows: TGTGCCAGCAGTTTAAAGGGGGCTGGGCTTTATAATTCACCCCTCCACTTT.

The J gene is TRBJ1-1, the V gene TRBV19, with D possibly matching TRBD1 (5 bases). In germline, CDR1 is LNHDA, CDR2 SQIVND (reference sequence). The CDR3 is 14 residues long. Trimming took 5 bases from V and 2 from J, leaving 12 bases between them. CDR3 in DNA: TGTGCCAGTAGTCTCCCGGACAAAAACACTGAAGCTTTCTTT. Encoded protein: CASSLPDKNTEAFF. The full variable domain, in which reference TRBV19 and TRBJ1-1 provide the parts outside the CDR3, is DGGITQSPKYLFRKEGQNVTLSCEQNLNHDAMYWYRQDPGQGLRLIYYSQIVNDFQKGDIAEGYSVSREKKESFPLTVTSAQKNPTAFYLCASSLPDKNTEAFFGQGTRLTVV.

The table lists this clone with a count of one. The chain joins TRBV4-3 to TRBJ1-3; TRBD1 matches 7 bases. CDR1 LGHNA and CDR2 YSLEER come from the germline V gene. The CDR3 consists of 14 residues. The ends lost 3 bases at V and 6 bases at J; junction bases unmatched: 5. The CDR3 here is CASSHRDSLNTIYF. CDR3 coding DNA: TGCGCCAGCAGCCACCGGGACAGCTTAAACACCATATATTTT.

CDR3 bases: TGTGCCAGCAGCATCGGACGGGGTCAGCCCCAGCATTTT. Protein product: CASSIGRGQPQHF. This chain joins TRBV11-1 and TRBJ1-5; no definite D call. The CDR3 loop spans 13 amino acids. The germline gives CDR1 SGHAT, CDR2 FQDESV (reference sequence). The ends were cut back, 5 bases at V and 6 bases at J, with 11 bases in the middle.

V is TRBV2 and J is TRBJ2-4; a possible D gene is TRBD2 (7 bases). Trimming removed 6 bases at V and 4 bases at J, with 16 bases between. Per germline, CDR1 SNHLY and CDR2 FYNNEI. This CDR3 region has 15 residues. CDR3 coding DNA: TGTGCCAGCAGGGAGGGGGGGGGAGGAAAAAACATTCAGTACTTC. This translates into CASREGGGGKNIQYF.

This chain uses TRBV5-1 with TRBJ1-2, with TRBD1 matching 10 bases. Trimming removed 3 bases from V and 2 bases from J; junction bases left unmatched: 1. Germline V lookup: CDR1 SGHRS, CDR2 YFSETQ. There are 14 residues in the CDR3. The CDR3 DNA reads TGCGCCAGCAGCTCGGACAGGGGGAACTATGGCTACACCTTC. Amino acid sequence: CASSSDRGNYGYTF.

V and J are TRBV13 and TRBJ2-3; D may be TRBD2 (6 bases). The CDR3 is 14 residues long. V gave up 1 base and J gave up 6 bases, with 11 bases separating them. CDR1 is PRHDT, CDR2 FYEKMQ, per germline (reference sequence). The CDR3 DNA follows: TGTGCCAGCAGCTTAGCACATGGAGGGGATACGCAGTATTTT. Protein sequence: CASSLAHGGDTQYF.

The count of this clone is one. V and J are TRBV2 and TRBJ2-2, with D possibly being TRBD1 (5 bases). V was cut by 5 bases and J by 1 base, with 11 bases left in between. Germline loops: CDR1 SNHLY, CDR2 FYNNEI. There are 15 residues in the CDR3. CDR3 in amino acids: CASSLTVKNTGELFF. The CDR3 region has the DNA TGTGCCAGCAGTCTGACAGTGAAGAACACCGGGGAGCTGTTTTTT.

V and J are TRBV29-1 and TRBJ2-7, with 8 positions matching TRBD1. Per the germline V gene, CDR1 is SQVTM and CDR2 is ANQGSEA. The J segment lost 2 bases and the V segment lost 7 bases, leaving 7 bases of the junction unmatched. This CDR3 comprises 13 residues. The CDR3 nucleotides read TGCAGCGGCAGGGGGCAAGAGACCTACGAGCAGTACTTC. It translates to CSGRGQETYEQYF.

The rearrangement links TRBV27 to TRBJ1-5; D not certain. The V gene's germline CDR1 is MNHEY and CDR2 SMNVEV (reference sequence). Trimming removed 2 bases at V and 11 bases at J, with 10 bases between. The CDR3 loop spans 12 amino acids. This chain's CDR3 is CASSLAPPAQHF. The DNA for the CDR3 is TGTGCCAGCAGTTTAGCCCCCCCGGCCCAGCATTTT.

V and J are TRBV7-8 and TRBJ2-3, with 7 bases lining up with TRBD1. V shed 5 bases, J shed 3 bases, and the junction held 11 bases outside the gene matches. Germline assignment: CDR1 SGHVS and CDR2 FQNEAQ. The CDR3 covers 16 residues. The CDR3 here is CASSPRQGDSTDTQYF. CDR3 nucleotide sequence: TGTGCCAGCAGCCCCCGACAGGGTGACTCGACAGATACGCAGTATTTT.

This rearrangement joins TRBV7-3 to TRBJ2-1; a possible D gene is TRBD2 (6 bases). Deletions cut 6 bases from V and 8 bases from J, with 14 bases between. Germline CDR1 reads SGHTA; CDR2 reads FQGTGA. CDR3 length: 13 amino acids. The CDR3 DNA is TGTGCCAGCAGGCGACTCCCGGGGGATGAGCAGTTCTTC. Translated, it gives CASRRLPGDEQFF.

By share, this clone ranks as medium-sized (0.01 to 0.1%). The rearrangement links TRBV5-8 to TRBJ1-6; D remains ambiguous. Germline V gene lookup returns CDR1 SGHTS and CDR2 YDEGEE. The V end lost 2 bases, the J end lost 2 bases, and 8 bases lay between the germline ends. This CDR3 spans 15 amino acids. CDR3 in amino acids: CASSFPNTYNSPLHF. The CDR3 DNA reads TGTGCCAGCAGCTTTCCGAACACCTATAATTCACCCCTCCACTTT.

This chain joins TRBV10-3 and TRBJ1-5; D is possibly TRBD1 (6 bases). This CDR3 is built from 12 residues. Deletions cut 9 bases from V and 5 bases from J, with 11 bases between. The germline V gene has CDR1 ENHRY and CDR2 SYGVKD. The CDR3 loop reads CAIRQEHQPQHF. CDR3 nucleotides: TGTGCCATTCGACAGGAACATCAGCCCCAGCATTTT.

The chain links TRBV9 to TRBJ2-5; 7 bases line up with TRBD1. Looked up from germline, CDR1 is SGDLS and CDR2 is YYNGEE. V lost 4 bases to trimming and J lost 2 bases; unmatched junction nucleotides: 8. The CDR3 consists of 15 residues. The DNA for the CDR3 is TGTGCCAGCAGCTTAAACGACAGGGCGCAAGAGACCCAGTACTTC. Its protein product is CASSLNDRAQETQYF.

This sequence joins TRBV28 and TRBJ2-2; the match to TRBD1 covers 7 bases. The germline V gene has CDR1 MDHEN and CDR2 SYDVKM. The CDR3 sequence is 15 residues long. Trimming at V came to 4 bases and at J to 1 base, leaving 3 bases not matched to a gene. The CDR3 bases are TGTGCCAGCAGTTCGACAGGGATGAACACCGGGGAGCTGTTTTTT. Translated, it gives CASSSTGMNTGELFF.

This clone has a single count. The V and J genes are TRBV6-5 and TRBJ1-5; 7 positions match TRBD1. CDR1 MNHEY and CDR2 SVGAGI come from the germline V gene. The CDR3 totals 15 residues. Trimming took 5 bases from V and 5 from J; bases not matched to a gene: 9. The CDR3 sequence is CASSASGTDYQPQHF. CDR3 coding DNA: TGTGCCAGCAGTGCCTCCGGGACAGATTATCAGCCCCAGCATTTT.

Only one count was recorded for this clone. This CDR3 is CASSPGTRVAEQYF. CDR3 nucleotide sequence: TGTGCCAGCAGCCCCGGGACTAGAGTTGCCGAGCAGTACTTC. This chain uses TRBV7-2 with TRBJ2-7; 8 nucleotides line up with TRBD2. With 5 bases clipped from V and 6 bases from J, the junction kept 9 bases outside the gene matches. This CDR3 region has 14 residues. Germline V lookup: CDR1 SGHTA, CDR2 FQGNSA.

The CDR3 nucleotides read TGCGCCAGCAGCCAAGATTGGACAGAGAACACTGAAGCTTTCTTT. Translating it yields CASSQDWTENTEAFF. The V and J genes are TRBV4-3 and TRBJ1-1; D might be TRBD1 (6 bases). Germline V gives CDR1 LGHNA, CDR2 YSLEER. This CDR3 is 15 amino acids long. V was clipped by 0 bases and J by 1 base, with 9 bases between them.

The rearrangement links TRBV9 to TRBJ2-3; TRBD2 might be the D (6 bases). V was shortened by 0 bases and J by 2 bases, with 10 bases between the two germline ends. Germline V gene data show CDR1 as SGDLS and CDR2 as YYNGEE. The length of the CDR3 is 15 residues. In DNA, the CDR3 is TGTGCCAGCAGCGTAGCGGGAGCGGTCACAGATACGCAGTATTTT. The encoded protein is CASSVAGAVTDTQYF.

CDR3 amino acids: CASEMRQLNQPQHF. In DNA, the CDR3 is TGTGCCAGTGAAATGAGACAGCTCAATCAGCCCCAGCATTTT. This chain joins TRBV28 and TRBJ1-5; possibly TRBD1 for D (5 bases). V was clipped by 9 bases and J by 3 bases, with 15 bases between them. This CDR3 has 14 residues. Per the germline V gene, CDR1 is MDHEN and CDR2 is SYDVKM. Full variable domain (outside the CDR3, taken from reference TRBV28 and TRBJ1-5): DVKVTQSSRYLVKRTGEKVFLECVQDMDHENMFWYRQDPGLGLRLIYFSYDVKMKEKGDIPEGYSVSREKKERFSLILESASTNQTSMYLCASEMRQLNQPQHFGDGTRLSIL.

The J gene is TRBJ1-1, the V gene TRBV14; 7 bases match TRBD1. Trimming took 3 bases from V and 0 from J; bases not matched to a gene: 4. The CDR3 covers 15 residues. Germline V gene lookup returns CDR1 SGHDN and CDR2 FVKESK. The CDR3 here is CASSHNRGMNTEAFF. CDR3 sequence (DNA): TGTGCCAGCAGCCATAACAGGGGAATGAACACTGAAGCTTTCTTT.

In this sample, this clone is medium-sized. This chain connects TRBV29-1 to TRBJ1-1; D is uncertain. Trimming stripped 5 bases from V and 4 bases from J, with 17 bases between. The CDR3 covers 14 residues. Germline assignment: CDR1 SQVTM and CDR2 ANQGSEA. The chain's CDR3 is CSVFNRGVGTEAFF. CDR3 nucleotides: TGCAGCGTTTTCAATCGGGGTGTAGGCACTGAAGCTTTCTTT. The complete variable domain, with remaining parts taken from reference TRBV29-1 and TRBJ1-1, reads SAVISQKPSRDICQRGTSLTIQCQVDSQVTMMFWYRQQPGQSLTLIATANQGSEATYESGFVIDKFPISRPNLTFSTLTVSNMSPEDSSIYLCSVFNRGVGTEAFFGQGTRLTVV.